The 8 T cell receptor beta chains below all came from one sample that was sequenced in a study of blood T cells in healthy people across ages. Next came a second PCR, run for roughly 6 to 11 cycles, which used a sample-barcoded 5' primer along with a J-beta primer mix. TCRdb recomputed calls from the 5' RACE reads with MiXCR, one row per CDR3 protein. The sample lists about 1.1 million distinct CDR3 sequences, roughly two fifths occurring once. Material for sequencing was blood. All receptors come from a young man in good health.

In its sample, this clonotype was seen a few times. The chain uses TRBV9 and TRBJ2-1, with TRBD1 matching 7 bases. The V gene's germline CDR1 is SGDLS and CDR2 YYNGEE. The V gene end was trimmed by 4 bases and the J gene end by 1 base; junction bases not matched to a gene: 2. The CDR3 is 14 amino acids. The CDR3 DNA sequence: TGTGCCAGCAGCAGGGGGCAATCCTACAATGAGCAGTTCTTC. Translating it yields CASSRGQSYNEQFF.

This chain joins TRBV2 and TRBJ2-3; D is possibly TRBD1 (5 bases). Germline CDR1 SNHLY, CDR2 FYNNEI. The length of the CDR3 is 11 residues. V shed 8 bases and J shed 10 bases, with 13 bases lying between them. CDR3 nucleotide sequence: TGTGCCAGCCAATCAGGGTGGGCGCAGTATTTT. Translated, it gives CASQSGWAQYF.

The V call is TRBV2, the J call TRBJ2-2, with D unclear. The V end lost 3 bases, the J end lost 7 bases, and 6 bases lay between the germline ends. CDR3 length: 12 residues. Germline assignment: CDR1 SNHLY and CDR2 FYNNEI. CDR3 nucleotide sequence: TGTGCCAGCAGTGACGGGTTCGGGGAGCTGTTTTTT. Its protein product is CASSDGFGELFF.

The genes are TRBV7-2 and TRBJ1-2, with 8 bases identical to TRBD1. With V trimmed by 1 base and J by 2 bases, 3 bases remained unmatched. From germline, CDR1 is SGHTA and CDR2 FQGNSA. This CDR3 spans 15 amino acids. CDR3 region: CASSLVGDRNYGYTF. CDR3 bases: TGTGCCAGCAGCTTAGTGGGGGACAGGAACTATGGCTACACCTTC.

CDR3 nucleotide sequence: TGTGCCATCAGCCCCGGGACTACGAACACCGGGGAGCTGTTTTTT. Translated, it gives CAISPGTTNTGELFF. This rearrangement joins TRBV10-3 to TRBJ2-2, with 7 bases lining up with TRBD2. The length of the CDR3 is 15 residues. The germline gives CDR1 ENHRY, CDR2 SYGVKD. Trimming took 6 bases from V and 0 from J; bases not matched to a gene: 4.

This clonotype showed up just a few times. J is TRBJ2-1 and V is TRBV11-3; no clear D. V was trimmed by 0 bases and J by 10 bases, leaving 10 bases between them. Looked up from germline, CDR1 is SGHNT and CDR2 is YENEEA. This CDR3 has 13 amino acids. The CDR3 DNA follows: TGTGCCAGCAGCTTAGAATTGGGATACGAGCAGTTCTTC. Residues: CASSLELGYEQFF.

V and J are TRBV7-2 and TRBJ1-2; 9 positions agree with TRBD1. The V and J ends lost 4 bases and 6 bases, in that order; junction bases with no gene match: 3. CDR3 size: 13 residues. Germline CDR1 SGHTA, CDR2 FQGNSA. The CDR3 is CASSWDRANGYTF. For the CDR3, the DNA is TGTGCCAGCAGCTGGGACAGGGCGAATGGCTACACCTTC.

This clonotype has just a few counts. V usage is TRBV20-1 and J usage is TRBJ2-5, with 7 positions matching TRBD2. The V segment lost 3 bases and the J segment 5 bases; nucleotides outside the gene matches: 9. Per the germline V gene, CDR1 is DFQATT and CDR2 is SNEGSKA (reference sequence). The CDR3 totals 14 residues. The CDR3 protein is CSASASGEAETQYF. The CDR3 DNA is TGCAGTGCTAGTGCCAGCGGGGAAGCGGAGACCCAGTACTTC.